This TCR beta chain emerged from a study of shared clonotypes between healthy human individuals. Study findings and constraints: Across several donors, naive CD4 shared around 5.1%, naive CD8 3.5% to 4%, memory CD4 roughly 2.1%, memory CD8 about 0.4%. Estimated richness values were generally larger in naive subsets than in memory subsets.

Sequencing used immunoSEQ multiplex PCR; TCRdb keeps in-frame clones, though not all of them. The sample lists under 2,000,000 clones, about 95% occurring once. CD8 cells regarded as naive lacked CD45RO, were positively chosen for CCR7, and omitted terminally differentiated effector memory CD45RA+ cells. With regard to this clone: Antigen specificity is unknown. The DNA is omitted, as the CDR3 cannot be located on it reliably, and the CDR3 follows TCRdb's listing.

The CDR3 extends over 16 residues, inclusive of both ends. The chain joins TRBV21-1 to TRBJ2-5; the table's D call TRBD2 went unverified against the DNA. TRBV21-1 is a pseudogene segment. The receptor's source is a man aged 18 to 35 in good health. The sequenced sample consisted of naive CD8+ T cells sorted from blood. CDR3 residues: CASSSVAGGAQETQYF.